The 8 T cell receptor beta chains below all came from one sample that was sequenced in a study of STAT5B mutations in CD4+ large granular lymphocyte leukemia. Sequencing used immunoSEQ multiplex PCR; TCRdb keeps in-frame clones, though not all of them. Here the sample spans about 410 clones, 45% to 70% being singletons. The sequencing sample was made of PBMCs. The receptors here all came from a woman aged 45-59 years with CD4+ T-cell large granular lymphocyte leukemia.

CDR3 in amino acids: CATAKRGSKQPQHF. DNA of the CDR3: TGTGCCACCGCCAAACGGGGGTCCAAACAGCCCCAGCATTTT. This rearrangement joins TRBV6-5 to TRBJ1-5, with D maybe TRBD1 (5 bases). There are 14 residues in the CDR3. Trimming took off 10 bases at V and 7 bases at J, with 20 bases between the two ends. Germline V lookup: CDR1 MNHEY, CDR2 SVGAGI.

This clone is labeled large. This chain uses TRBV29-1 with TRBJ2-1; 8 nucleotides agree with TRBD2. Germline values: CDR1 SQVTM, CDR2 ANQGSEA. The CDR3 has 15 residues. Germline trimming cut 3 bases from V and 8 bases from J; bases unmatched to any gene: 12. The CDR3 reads CSVELAGTASHEQFF. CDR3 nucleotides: TGCAGCGTTGAGCTAGCGGGTACCGCTTCGCATGAGCAGTTCTTC.

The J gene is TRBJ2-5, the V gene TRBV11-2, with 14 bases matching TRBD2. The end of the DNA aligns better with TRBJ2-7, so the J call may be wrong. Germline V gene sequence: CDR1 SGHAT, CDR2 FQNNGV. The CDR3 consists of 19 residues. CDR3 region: CASSLRPTGTSGSDNEQYF. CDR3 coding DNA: TGTGCCAGCAGCTTACGGCCCACCGGGACTAGCGGGAGTGACAACGAGCAGTACTTC.

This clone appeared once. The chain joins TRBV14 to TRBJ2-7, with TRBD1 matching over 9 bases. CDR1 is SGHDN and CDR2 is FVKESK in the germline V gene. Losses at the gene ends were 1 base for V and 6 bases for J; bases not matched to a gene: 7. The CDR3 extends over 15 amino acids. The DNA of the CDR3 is TGTGCCAGCAGCCAAGGGCGGGGACAGGGAAGCGAGCAGTACTTC. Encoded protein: CASSQGRGQGSEQYF.

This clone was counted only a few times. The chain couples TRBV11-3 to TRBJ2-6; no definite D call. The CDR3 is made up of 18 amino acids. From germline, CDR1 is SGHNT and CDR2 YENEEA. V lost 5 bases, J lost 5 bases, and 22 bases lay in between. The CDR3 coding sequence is TGTGCCAGCAGCGCGGCGGAATCTCGACAAAGTCGGGCCAACGTCCTGACTTTC. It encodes CASSAAESRQSRANVLTF. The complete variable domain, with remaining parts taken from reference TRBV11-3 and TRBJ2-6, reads EAGVVQSPRYKIIEKKQPVAFWCNPISGHNTLYWYLQNLGQGPELLIRYENEEAVDDSQLPKDRFSAERLKGVDSTLKIQPAELGDSAVYLCASSAAESRQSRANVLTFGAGSRLTVL.

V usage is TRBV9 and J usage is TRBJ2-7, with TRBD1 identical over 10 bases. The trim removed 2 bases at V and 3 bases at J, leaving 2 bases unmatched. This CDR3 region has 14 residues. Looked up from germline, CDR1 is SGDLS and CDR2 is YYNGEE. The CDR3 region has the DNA TGTGCCAGCAGCGTGACAGGGGGCTTCTACGAGCAGTACTTC. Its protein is CASSVTGGFYEQYF.

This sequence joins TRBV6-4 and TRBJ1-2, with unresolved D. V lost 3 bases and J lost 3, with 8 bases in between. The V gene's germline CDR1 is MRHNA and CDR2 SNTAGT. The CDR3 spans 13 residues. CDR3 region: CASSEWRYYGYTF. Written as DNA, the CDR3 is TGTGCCAGCAGTGAATGGAGGTACTATGGCTACACCTTC.

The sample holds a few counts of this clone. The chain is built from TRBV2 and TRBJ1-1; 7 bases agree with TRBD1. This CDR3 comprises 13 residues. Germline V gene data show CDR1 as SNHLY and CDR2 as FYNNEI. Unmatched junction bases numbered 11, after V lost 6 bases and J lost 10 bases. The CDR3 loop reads CASRRDSQGGAFF. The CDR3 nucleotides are TGTGCCAGCAGAAGGGACAGCCAGGGAGGAGCTTTCTTT.